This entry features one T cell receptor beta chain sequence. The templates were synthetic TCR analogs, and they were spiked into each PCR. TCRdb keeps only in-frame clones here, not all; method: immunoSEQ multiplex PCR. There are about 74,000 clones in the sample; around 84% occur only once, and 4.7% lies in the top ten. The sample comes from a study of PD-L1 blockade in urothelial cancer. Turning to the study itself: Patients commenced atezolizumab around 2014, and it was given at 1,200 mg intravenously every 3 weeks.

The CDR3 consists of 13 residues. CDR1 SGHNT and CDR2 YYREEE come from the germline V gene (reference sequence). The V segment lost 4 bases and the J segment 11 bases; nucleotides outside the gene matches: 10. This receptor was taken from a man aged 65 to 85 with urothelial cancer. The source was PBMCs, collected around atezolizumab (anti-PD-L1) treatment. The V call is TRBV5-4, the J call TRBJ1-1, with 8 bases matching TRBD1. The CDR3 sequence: CASSVDRGEEAFF. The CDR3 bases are TGTGCCAGCAGCGTAGACAGGGGAGAGGAGGCTTTCTTT.